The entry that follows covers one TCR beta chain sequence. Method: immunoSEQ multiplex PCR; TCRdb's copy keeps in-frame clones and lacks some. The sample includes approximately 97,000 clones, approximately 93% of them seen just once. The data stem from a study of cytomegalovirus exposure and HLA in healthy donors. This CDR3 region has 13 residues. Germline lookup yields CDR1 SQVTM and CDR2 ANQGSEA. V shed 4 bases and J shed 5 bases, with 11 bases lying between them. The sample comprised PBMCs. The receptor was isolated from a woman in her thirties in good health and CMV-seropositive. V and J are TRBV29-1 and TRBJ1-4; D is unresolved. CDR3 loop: CSVAPAGNEKLFF. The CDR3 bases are TGCAGCGTTGCTCCGGCGGGGAATGAAAAACTGTTTTTT.